A single sample is the source of the 27 T cell receptor beta chains below, sequenced in a study of T cells in Graves' hyperthyroidism and ophthalmopathy. Amplified regions were TCR beta CDR3 sequences from RNA transcripts. Researchers ran a first-round RT-PCR on the TCR CDR3 using the HTBI primer set. TCRdb re-derived calls from the multiplex PCR reads in MiXCR, one entry per CDR3 protein. The sample shows 530,000 or so distinct CDR3 sequences, around 46% of them seen only once. Sample: peripheral blood or thyroid tissue (not recorded which). The source of these receptors is a woman between 18 and 30 years old with Graves' hyperthyroidism.

This clonotype has a handful of counts. The chain employs TRBV7-9 and TRBJ2-7, with TRBD2 as a possible D gene (5 bases). The DNA end is more similar to TRBJ2-1, so the J call may be wrong. The CDR3 loop spans 13 amino acids. CDR1 and CDR2 (germline): SEHNR, FQNEAQ (reference sequence). The CDR3 DNA follows: TGTGCCGGCGGAACGGGAAACGGTAATGAGCAGTTCTTC. Amino acid sequence: CAGGTGNGNEQFF.

This clonotype appeared a single time. The rearrangement links TRBV15 to TRBJ2-5, with D perhaps TRBD1 (7 bases). The V gene's germline CDR1 is LNHNV and CDR2 YYDKDF (reference sequence). Trimming stripped 1 base from V and 5 bases from J, with 11 bases between. CDR3 size: 14 residues. The CDR3 here is CATSRGQGGETQYF. The CDR3 bases are TGTGCCACCAGCAGAGGACAGGGAGGCGAGACCCAGTACTTC.

This clonotype was seen many times. J is TRBJ2-7 and V is TRBV2; D is unresolved. Germline V gives CDR1 SNHLY, CDR2 FYNNEI. The CDR3 length is 11 residues. With 8 bases removed from V and 0 bases from J, the gap between germline ends came to 5 bases. The CDR3 is CASLSSYEQYF. The CDR3 DNA reads as TGTGCCAGCCTTAGCTCCTACGAGCAGTACTTC.

A note on this clonotype: This CDR3 fails to terminate in the conserved phenylalanine or tryptophan, so it likely reflects a read error. No DNA is shown, since the ends of the CDR3 on it are uncertain; the CDR3 is the one TCRdb lists. The chain links TRBV3-1 to TRBJ1-1; TRBD1, as called in the table, went unchecked against the DNA. Germline V gene lookup returns CDR1 LGHDT and CDR2 YNNKEL (reference sequence). The CDR3 is 11 amino acids in total, end residues counted. This chain's CDR3 is CASSQRGTGLS.

The V call is TRBV7-8, the J call TRBJ1-4, with no clear D. The V end was cut by 6 bases, the J end by 0 bases, with 8 bases between. Germline loops: CDR1 SGHVS, CDR2 FQNEAQ. There are 14 residues in the CDR3. CDR3 in DNA: TGTGCCAGCAGAGATTTAACAACTAATGAAAAACTGTTTTTT. This sequence encodes CASRDLTTNEKLFF.

For this clonotype: Since the CDR3 does not end with the conserved phenylalanine or tryptophan, this likely comes from a read error. The V call is TRBV7-9, the J call TRBJ1-1; the match to TRBD1 covers 8 bases. This CDR3 comprises 14 residues. Trimming removed 11 bases from V and 3 bases from J; junction bases left unmatched: 11. The germline V gene has CDR1 SEHNR and CDR2 FQNEAQ (reference sequence). The CDR3 sequence is CAGGPTGVDTEAFL. The CDR3 DNA sequence: TGTGCCGGCGGACCGACAGGGGTTGACACTGAAGCTTTCCTT.

CDR3 region: CSAVAGGYNEQFF. In nucleotides, the CDR3 is TGCAGTGCTGTAGCGGGAGGTTACAATGAGCAGTTCTTC. The chain recombines TRBV20-1 with TRBJ2-1, with 10 bases that match TRBD2. With V trimmed by 5 bases and J by 4 bases, 2 bases remained unmatched. Germline CDR1 is DFQATT and CDR2 is SNEGSKA (reference sequence). The CDR3 is 13 amino acids.

In this sample, this clonotype turned up many times. The V call is TRBV6-6, the J call TRBJ1-6, with TRBD1 as a possible D gene (6 bases). The V end was cut by 3 bases, the J end by 7 bases, with 16 bases between. The V gene's germline CDR1 is MNHNY and CDR2 SVGAGI (reference sequence). The CDR3 totals 16 residues. The CDR3 DNA sequence: TGTGCCAGCAGTTATCCGGCGGGGGGCATGAATTCACCCCTCCACTTT. Protein: CASSYPAGGMNSPLHF.

The genes are TRBV6-1 and TRBJ2-6, with D tentatively TRBD2 (5 bases). Germline lookup yields CDR1 MNHNS and CDR2 SASEGT. The CDR3 extends over 14 amino acids. Trimming removed 7 bases from V and 7 bases from J, with 14 bases in between. CDR3 DNA sequence: TGTGCCAGCACTAGCAGTGGGGTAGCCAACGTCCTGACTTTC. Amino acid sequence: CASTSSGVANVLTF.

The CDR3: CASNPDRDEKLFF. CDR3 bases: TGTGCCAGTAATCCTGACAGGGACGAAAAACTGTTTTTT. The V and J genes are TRBV19 and TRBJ1-4; 7 nucleotides align to TRBD1. J gave up 8 bases and V 7 bases, and 7 bases lay outside the gene matches. CDR1 LNHDA and CDR2 SQIVND come from the germline V gene (reference sequence). The CDR3 sequence is 13 residues long.

The chain links TRBV24-1 to TRBJ1-5; the D is unclear. Trimming removed 3 bases at V and 4 bases at J, with 9 bases between. There are 14 residues in the CDR3. Germline V gene lookup returns CDR1 KGHDR and CDR2 SFDVKD. In DNA form, the CDR3 reads TGTGCCACCAGTGATAATAAGGGTAATCAGCCCCAGCATTTT. It yields the protein CATSDNKGNQPQHF.

Many counts were recorded for this clonotype. V gene TRBV6-6 combines with J gene TRBJ1-2, with TRBD1 identical over 9 bases. The CDR3 is 17 residues long. Germline assignment: CDR1 MNHNY and CDR2 SVGAGI (reference sequence). V dropped 5 bases and J dropped 4; count of bases not matched to a gene: 14. CDR3: CASSEAPRTGASYGYTF. CDR3 bases: TGTGCCAGCAGTGAAGCCCCTCGGACAGGGGCGTCCTATGGCTACACCTTC.

This clonotype was detected many times. The V and J genes are TRBV6-4 and TRBJ2-7, with D tentatively TRBD2 (5 bases). The CDR3 length is 13 residues. The germline CDR1 and CDR2 sequences are MRHNA and SNTAGT. The V gene lost 3 bases and the J gene lost 5 bases, with 11 bases spanning the gap. The CDR3 DNA follows: TGTGCCAGCAGTGAATCAATCGGGAACGAGCAGTACTTC. Translating it yields CASSESIGNEQYF.

The rearrangement uses TRBV6-1 and TRBJ1-3; D might be TRBD1 (5 bases). The CDR3 has 17 amino acids. Germline V CDR1 and CDR2: MNHNS, SASEGT. V dropped 7 bases and J dropped 2 bases, with 21 bases sitting between them. The CDR3 nucleotides read TGTGCCAGCACCCCGGGACGGCCTGTCTTACCTGGAAACACCATATATTTT. This translates into CASTPGRPVLPGNTIYF.

This clonotype was observed at least ten times. The chain joins TRBV4-2 to TRBJ2-7; 9 bases fit TRBD1. Germline CDR1 and CDR2: LGHNA and YNFKEQ. This CDR3 comprises 13 residues. The junction had 3 bases not matched to a gene; V was cut back by 3 bases and J by 6 bases. The CDR3 protein is CASSHGTGSEQYF. The DNA for the CDR3 is TGTGCCAGCAGCCATGGGACAGGGAGCGAGCAGTACTTC.

At least ten counts were recorded for this clonotype. The chain employs TRBV20-1 and TRBJ1-1; 11 bases agree with TRBD1. Germline values: CDR1 DFQATT, CDR2 SNEGSKA (reference sequence). V gave up 0 bases and J gave up 5 bases; unmatched junction bases: 8. This CDR3 region has 16 residues. CDR3 coding DNA: TGCAGTGCTAGAGACCCAGGACAGGGGGCGGGAACTGAAGCTTTCTTT. Amino acid sequence: CSARDPGQGAGTEAFF.

This clonotype was found many times. In nucleotides, the CDR3 is TGTGCCACCAGCAGAGGGACAGGGGGATACACTGAAGCTTTCTTT. Translated, it gives CATSRGTGGYTEAFF. This chain connects TRBV15 to TRBJ1-1, with 10 bases aligning to TRBD1. Trimming at V came to 1 base and at J to 3 bases, leaving 2 bases not matched to a gene. Germline V lookup: CDR1 LNHNV, CDR2 YYDKDF (reference sequence). The CDR3 has 15 residues.

This clonotype was recorded at least ten times. The genes are TRBV4-1 and TRBJ1-5; D not certain. The CDR3 has 13 amino acids. Germline CDR1 is MGHRA and CDR2 is YSYEKL. V was pared by 1 base and J by 5 bases, with 6 bases between. The CDR3 loop is CASSQGVHQPQHF. In DNA, the CDR3 is TGCGCCAGCAGCCAAGGCGTTCATCAGCCCCAGCATTTT.

The rearrangement uses TRBV19 and TRBJ1-4, with a possible D match to TRBD1 (5 bases). The ends were cut back, 10 bases at V and 7 bases at J, with 13 bases in the middle. Germline lookup yields CDR1 LNHDA and CDR2 SQIVND (reference sequence). The CDR3 contains 12 residues. The CDR3 region is CATGRGAEKLFF. The CDR3 DNA is TGTGCCACAGGAAGGGGTGCTGAAAAACTGTTTTTT.

This chain connects TRBV20-1 to TRBJ1-1, with D possibly being TRBD1 (6 bases). Per germline, CDR1 DFQATT and CDR2 SNEGSKA (reference sequence). V was cut by 8 bases and J by 5 bases, with 24 bases left in between. CDR3 size: 15 residues. The CDR3 here is CSTPVGGQGVTEAFF. CDR3 DNA: TGCAGTACACCAGTTGGGGGGCAGGGAGTTACTGAAGCTTTCTTT.

V is TRBV29-1 and J is TRBJ2-7; either TRBD1 or TRBD2 may supply D (5 bases each). The germline CDR1 and CDR2 sequences are SQVTM and ANQGSEA. Trimming took 8 bases from V and 2 from J, leaving 13 bases between them. The CDR3 is 12 residues long. The CDR3 reads CSHGDPAYEQYF. CDR3 in DNA: TGCAGCCACGGGGACCCCGCCTACGAGCAGTACTTC.

With respect to this clonotype: One end of the junction does not line up with germline, which may come from a read error. The chain couples TRBV2 to TRBJ1-1; 9 bases are shared with TRBD1. The germline V gene encodes CDR1 SNHLY and CDR2 FYNNEI. This CDR3 comprises 13 residues. The CDR3 coding sequence is TGTACCAGCCCCCGGACAGGGGACACTGAAGCTTTCTTT. Translated: CTSPRTGDTEAFF.

The V gene is TRBV4-3, the J gene TRBJ1-5; 11 bases fit TRBD1. The CDR3 runs 16 residues. Trimming cost V 1 base and J 6 bases; bases outside gene matches: 5. CDR1 LGHNA and CDR2 YSLEER come from the germline V gene. In DNA form, the CDR3 reads TGCGCCAGCAGCCAAGTGCCGGGACAGGGGGGTCAGCCCCAGCATTTT. Amino acids: CASSQVPGQGGQPQHF.

There are a few counts of this clonotype. The chain has TRBV7-2 and TRBJ2-2, with TRBD2 as a possible D gene (6 bases). The CDR3 length is 19 residues. The V gene lost 1 base and the J gene lost 5 bases, with 23 bases spanning the gap. Germline-derived CDR1 and CDR2 are SGHTA and FQGNSA. DNA of the CDR3: TGTGCCAGCAGCTTAGGATGGTGGAGGACTATCCTTTATACCGGGGAGCTGTTTTTT. This gives the protein CASSLGWWRTILYTGELFF.

The chain has TRBV29-1 and TRBJ2-7; tentatively, D is TRBD1 (6 bases). Looked up from germline, CDR1 is SQVTM and CDR2 is ANQGSEA. Trimming removed 6 bases from V and 2 bases from J, with 17 bases in between. This CDR3 is built from 14 residues. CDR3 coding DNA: TGCAGCGTGGGTACCGGGACATCCCCCTACGAGCAGTACTTC. Its protein product is CSVGTGTSPYEQYF.

The chain links TRBV7-8 to TRBJ1-4; 9 nucleotides agree with TRBD1. Trimming removed 8 bases from V and 5 bases from J; junction bases left unmatched: 6. The germline V gene has CDR1 SGHVS and CDR2 FQNEAQ. CDR3 length: 14 residues. CDR3 residues: CASPRDRENEKLFF. The CDR3, as DNA: TGTGCCAGCCCCAGGGACAGGGAAAATGAAAAACTGTTTTTT.

This clonotype was counted many times. J is TRBJ1-5 and V is TRBV7-9, with D hard to call. Deletions cut 3 bases from V and 1 base from J, with 4 bases between. Germline V gene sequence: CDR1 SEHNR, CDR2 FQNEAQ (reference sequence). CDR3 length: 13 amino acids. The CDR3 DNA sequence: TGTGCCAGCAGCTTGTGGAGCAATCAGCCCCAGCATTTT. Translated, it gives CASSLWSNQPQHF.